Shown below are 26 T cell receptor beta chains from a single sample sequenced in a study of T cells in Graves' hyperthyroidism and ophthalmopathy. Amplification yielded TCR beta CDR3 regions, with RNA transcripts as the source. The primer set for the first-round RT-PCR of the TCR CDR3 was HTBI. TCRdb itself ran the multiplex PCR reads through MiXCR, one entry per CDR3 protein. The repertoire holds almost 600,000 distinct CDR3 sequences, with roughly 50% as singletons. Specimen: peripheral blood or thyroid tissue (not recorded which). The receptors derive from a woman aged 18-29 years with Graves' hyperthyroidism.

With respect to this clonotype: A much bigger clone sits one base away, suggesting this may be a read error. This sequence joins TRBV9 and TRBJ2-1, with 12 bases identical to TRBD2. CDR1 SGDLS and CDR2 YYNGEE come from the germline V gene. CDR3 length: 18 amino acids. V was pared by 3 bases and J by 11 bases, with 18 bases of the junction left unmatched. CDR3 in DNA: TGTGCCAGCAGCGCGTTCCCGAAGACTAGCGGGAGTTTGAATAAGCAGTTCTTC. Translated, it gives CASSAFPKTSGSLNKQFF.

In its sample, this clonotype was seen many times. CDR3 coding DNA: TGTGCCAGCAGCTTAACTATACCGGGGCTGGGCGGGGAGCTGTTTTTT. Residues: CASSLTIPGLGGELFF. The chain links TRBV7-3 to TRBJ2-2, with D perhaps given as TRBD1 or TRBD2 (5 bases each). This CDR3 has 16 amino acids. The V end lost 0 bases, the J end lost 7 bases, and 15 bases lay between the germline ends. The germline V gene has CDR1 SGHTA and CDR2 FQGTGA.

The chain carries TRBV15 and TRBJ2-7; a weak D match, TRBD1 (5 bases). CDR3 length equals 15 residues. CDR1 and CDR2 from the germline V gene are LNHNV and YYDKDF (reference sequence). V lost 1 base and J 5 bases, leaving 15 bases between the germline ends. In DNA form, the CDR3 reads TGTGCCACCAGCAGAGGGAACTCTGGGGCCAACGAGCAGTACTTC. Protein: CATSRGNSGANEQYF.

This sequence joins TRBV10-3 and TRBJ2-3; unclear D gene. The CDR3 covers 14 residues. Per germline, CDR1 ENHRY and CDR2 SYGVKD. The V gene lost 10 bases and the J gene lost 1 base, with 15 bases spanning the gap. This chain's CDR3 is CASSSGGRTDTQYF. CDR3 nucleotides: TGTGCCAGCAGCTCCGGTGGACGCACAGATACGCAGTATTTT.

This clonotype was found many times. The V call is TRBV7-3, the J call TRBJ2-1; 7 positions match TRBD2. Germline CDR1 and CDR2: SGHTA and FQGTGA. Trimming took 1 base from V and 4 from J; bases not matched to a gene: 10. This CDR3 comprises 17 residues. The CDR3, as DNA: TGTGCCAGCAGCTTAATAGGGGTGGGAGGGTTATACAATGAGCAGTTCTTC. It specifies CASSLIGVGGLYNEQFF.

This clonotype has a count of ten or more. The chain joins TRBV7-2 to TRBJ2-7; perhaps TRBD1 as D (5 bases). The V and J ends lost 3 bases and 3 bases respectively, with 9 bases between them. The CDR3 is 13 residues long. Germline CDR1 SGHTA, CDR2 FQGNSA. The CDR3 loop is CASSLGPLYEQYF. The CDR3 DNA follows: TGTGCCAGCAGCTTGGGGCCACTCTACGAGCAGTACTTC.

This clonotype was counted ten times or more. The V gene is TRBV12-3 or TRBV12-4, the J gene TRBJ2-5; D possibly corresponds to TRBD1 (6 bases). V was trimmed by 5 bases and J by 5 bases, leaving 12 bases between them. This CDR3 has 13 amino acids. The DNA of the CDR3 is TGTGCCAGCAGTCCAGACAGGCGCGAGACCCAGTACTTC. It specifies CASSPDRRETQYF.

This clonotype showed up many times. The chain links TRBV6-5 to TRBJ1-5; D gene ambiguous. Germline V CDR1 and CDR2: MNHEY, SVGAGI. The CDR3 spans 14 residues. Trimming removed 6 bases at V and 4 bases at J, with 13 bases between. CDR3 region: CASRNIGWNQPQHF. The CDR3 DNA follows: TGTGCCAGCAGAAACATCGGATGGAATCAGCCCCAGCATTTT.

This clonotype was picked up many times. The V gene is TRBV15, the J gene TRBJ2-7, with unresolved D. The V end lost 3 bases, the J end lost 1 base, and 7 bases lay between the germline ends. Germline V gene lookup returns CDR1 LNHNV and CDR2 YYDKDF (reference sequence). The CDR3 loop spans 13 amino acids. Written as DNA, the CDR3 is TGTGCCACCAGCAGGTTGAGTTCCTACGAGCAGTACTTC. Translated: CATSRLSSYEQYF.

This clonotype was observed at least ten times. The CDR3 sequence is CSAPKREVETQYF. For the CDR3, the DNA is TGCAGTGCTCCCAAGCGGGAGGTTGAGACCCAGTACTTC. The chain employs TRBV20-1 and TRBJ2-5, with 9 bases lining up with TRBD2. The CDR3 extends over 13 amino acids. Germline V gene data show CDR1 as DFQATT and CDR2 as SNEGSKA (reference sequence). The V and J ends lost 5 bases and 5 bases, in that order; junction bases with no gene match: 6.

This clonotype has a count of ten or more. The genes are TRBV13 and TRBJ2-5; D gene ambiguous. Trimming took 4 bases from V and 8 from J, leaving 14 bases between them. CDR1 and CDR2 from the germline V gene are PRHDT and FYEKMQ (reference sequence). This CDR3 spans 13 amino acids. CDR3 nucleotide sequence: TGTGCCAGCAGCTCACTGACTTGGACCACCCAGTACTTC. Translation gives CASSSLTWTTQYF.

J is TRBJ1-3 and V is TRBV6-6, with TRBD2 matching over 9 bases. The DNA end is a closer match to TRBJ2-3, so the J assignment may be wrong. CDR1 and CDR2 from the germline V gene are MNHNY and SVGAGI (reference sequence). The CDR3 runs to 11 residues. CDR3 protein: CVAGEVDTQYF. DNA of the CDR3: TGTGTAGCGGGAGAGGTAGATACGCAGTATTTT.

The chain couples TRBV20-1 to TRBJ2-6, with D perhaps matching TRBD2 (5 bases). The V gene lost 3 bases and the J gene lost 4 bases, with 13 bases spanning the gap. The CDR3 is 15 residues long. Germline assignment: CDR1 DFQATT and CDR2 SNEGSKA (reference sequence). The CDR3 DNA follows: TGCAGTGCTAGCCGAGGAGGTAGGGGGGCCAACGTCCTGACTTTC. This translates into CSASRGGRGANVLTF.

In its sample, this clonotype was seen many times. V and J are TRBV7-9 and TRBJ2-5, with TRBD1 matching over 8 bases. Per germline, CDR1 SEHNR and CDR2 FQNEAQ (reference sequence). CDR3 length: 14 residues. V was pared by 2 bases and J by 5 bases, with 4 bases of the junction left unmatched. In DNA form, the CDR3 reads TGTGCCAGCAGCTTATGGACAGGGTCCGAGACCCAGTACTTC. Translation gives CASSLWTGSETQYF.

This clonotype was seen at least ten times. V is TRBV7-2 and J is TRBJ1-2; 7 bases are shared with TRBD1. Losses at the gene ends were 5 bases for V and 4 bases for J; bases not matched to a gene: 10. The CDR3 loop spans 15 amino acids. CDR1 SGHTA and CDR2 FQGNSA come from the germline V gene. The CDR3 sequence: CASSAQGQRSYGYTF. In DNA, the CDR3 is TGTGCCAGCAGCGCACAGGGGCAACGGTCCTATGGCTACACCTTC. The whole variable domain, filled in from reference TRBV7-2 and TRBJ1-2, reads GAGVSQSPSNKVTEKGKDVELRCDPISGHTALYWYRQSLGQGLEFLIYFQGNSAPDKSGLPSDRFSAERTGGSVSTLTIQRTQQEDSAVYLCASSAQGQRSYGYTFGSGTRLTVV.

This clonotype was found many times. V and J are TRBV20-1 and TRBJ1-1, with D hard to call. Germline V gives CDR1 DFQATT, CDR2 SNEGSKA (reference sequence). The length of the CDR3 is 14 residues. V was cut by 4 bases and J by 4 bases, with 16 bases left in between. In DNA form, the CDR3 reads TGCAGTGCTACCCGAGGACGCGTCGGCACTGAAGCTTTCTTT. Translating gives CSATRGRVGTEAFF.

This clonotype has only one observation. V usage is TRBV20-1 and J usage is TRBJ1-1; D remains ambiguous. There are 13 residues in the CDR3. Germline CDR1 DFQATT, CDR2 SNEGSKA (reference sequence). V shed 8 bases and J shed 0 bases, with 13 bases lying between them. The CDR3 nucleotides are TGCAGTCAAGACGGTTACATGAACACTGAAGCTTTCTTT. This translates into CSQDGYMNTEAFF.

This chain uses TRBV4-1 with TRBJ2-7; D call uncertain. The germline CDR1 and CDR2 sequences are MGHRA and YSYEKL. The CDR3 is 13 amino acids. V was shortened by 0 bases and J by 3 bases, with 6 bases between the two germline ends. This CDR3 reads CASSQDDNYEQYF. The CDR3, as DNA: TGCGCCAGCAGCCAAGACGACAACTACGAGCAGTACTTC.

Here the CDR3 reads CSEGQGWEQYF. The CDR3 DNA sequence: TGCAGCGAGGGACAGGGATGGGAGCAGTACTTC. The chain employs TRBV29-1 and TRBJ2-7; TRBD1 agrees at 9 bases. CDR1 and CDR2 from the germline V gene are SQVTM and ANQGSEA. V gave up 7 bases and J gave up 7 bases; unmatched junction bases: 5. CDR3 length: 11 amino acids.

The table lists this clonotype with many counts. The chain employs TRBV19 and TRBJ1-5, with unresolved D. This CDR3 is 15 amino acids long. Germline V gene data show CDR1 as LNHDA and CDR2 as SQIVND (reference sequence). V was trimmed by 5 bases and J by 1 base, leaving 12 bases between them. The CDR3 nucleotides read TGTGCCAGTAGTGGGGAGTGGCTCAGCAATCAGCCCCAGCATTTT. Translating it yields CASSGEWLSNQPQHF.

This clonotype was picked up many times. V gene TRBV7-2 combines with J gene TRBJ2-5; TRBD1 agrees at 9 bases. The germline gives CDR1 SGHTA, CDR2 FQGNSA. The CDR3 is 15 amino acids. J gave up 2 bases and V 5 bases, and 6 bases lay outside the gene matches. The CDR3 DNA reads TGTGCCAGCAGCCCACGGACAGGGGAACAAGAGACCCAGTACTTC. Protein: CASSPRTGEQETQYF.

This clonotype was seen repeatedly, ten times or more. The chain links TRBV6-6 to TRBJ1-3, with D tentatively TRBD1 (5 bases). Trimming stripped 2 bases from V and 0 bases from J, with 11 bases between. The CDR3 runs 16 residues. Germline CDR1 reads MNHNY; CDR2 reads SVGAGI (reference sequence). The CDR3 nucleotides read TGTGCCAGCAGTTACGGGGGGTACCGCTCTGGAAACACCATATATTTT. Translating it yields CASSYGGYRSGNTIYF.

The chain recombines TRBV10-3 with TRBJ2-5; TRBD2 matches at 7 bases. Germline V lookup: CDR1 ENHRY, CDR2 SYGVKD. The trim removed 4 bases at V and 1 base at J, leaving 3 bases unmatched. This CDR3 has 14 residues. The CDR3 region has the DNA TGTGCCATCAGTGGACGCGGGAGCCAAGAGACCCAGTACTTC. The encoded protein is CAISGRGSQETQYF.

This clonotype was seen many times. V usage is TRBV6-6 and J usage is TRBJ2-7; D is unresolved. This CDR3 has 14 residues. V was trimmed by 1 base and J by 8 bases, leaving 15 bases between them. Germline V gives CDR1 MNHNY, CDR2 SVGAGI (reference sequence). CDR3 DNA: TGTGCCAGCAGTTACTGGGGTCTCAAGGAACAGCAGTACTTC. It yields the protein CASSYWGLKEQQYF.

This chain links TRBV20-1 with TRBJ1-2; no definite D call. Between the trimmed V and J ends, which lost 7 bases and 7 bases, there was a span of 16 bases. The germline CDR1 and CDR2 sequences are DFQATT and SNEGSKA (reference sequence). The CDR3 has 12 residues. This CDR3 reads CSVRRSGIGYTF. The CDR3 DNA is TGCAGTGTCAGAAGGTCGGGGATTGGCTACACCTTC.

The chain couples TRBV12-3 or TRBV12-4 to TRBJ2-2, with 12 bases that match TRBD2. The CDR3 runs to 19 residues. J lost 7 bases, V lost 6 bases, and 18 bases had no gene match. CDR3 sequence reads: CASSSSLTSGLAGHGELFF. CDR3 nucleotide sequence: TGTGCCAGCAGCTCTTCCCTAACTTCGGGACTAGCGGGTCACGGGGAGCTGTTTTTT.